The following is a T cell receptor (beta chain) sequence with its context. The data stem from a study of control samples from healthy donors and cancer patients. This table comes from immunoSEQ multiplex PCR, and its TCRdb copy is limited to in-frame clones, with some not included. The sample shows hundreds of thousands of clones, almost 85% of them seen only once. In germline, CDR1 is MDHEN, CDR2 SYDVKM. The length of the CDR3 is 16 residues. The V end lost 4 bases, the J end lost 9 bases, and 25 bases lay between the germline ends. This sequence was found in an older woman with lung cancer. The J gene is TRBJ2-7, the V gene TRBV28; no clear D. The material sequenced was PBMCs. In DNA form, the CDR3 reads TGTGCCAGCAGTTCCCGCACACTACAACTATCTTATTTGCAGTACTTC. It yields the protein CASSSRTLQLSYLQYF.